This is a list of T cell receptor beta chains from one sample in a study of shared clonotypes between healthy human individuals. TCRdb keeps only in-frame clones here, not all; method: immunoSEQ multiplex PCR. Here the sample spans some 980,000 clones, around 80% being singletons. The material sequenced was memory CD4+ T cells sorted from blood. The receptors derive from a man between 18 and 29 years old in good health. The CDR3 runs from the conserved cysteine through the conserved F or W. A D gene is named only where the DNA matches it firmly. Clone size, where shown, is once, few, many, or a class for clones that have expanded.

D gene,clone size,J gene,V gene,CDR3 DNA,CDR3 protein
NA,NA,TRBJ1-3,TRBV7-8,TGTGCCAGCAGCCTATGGACAGCACAGAGCTCTGGAAACACCATATATTTT,CASSLWTAQSSGNTIYF
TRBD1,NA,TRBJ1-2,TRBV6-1,TGTGCCAGCAGTGAAGTGTCGACAGGGGGCGGCTATGGCTACACCTTC,CASSEVSTGGGYGYTF
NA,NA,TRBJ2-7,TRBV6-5,TGTGCCAGCAGTTACTCCGGGCTCCCCCTGGACTTC,CASSYSGLPLDF
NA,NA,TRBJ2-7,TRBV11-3,TGTGCCAGCAGCCCAAGGGGGGGCGACGAGCAGTACTTC,CASSPRGGDEQYF
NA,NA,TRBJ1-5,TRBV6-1,TGTGCCAGCAGTGAAGGAGGGGTTAGCAATCAGCCCCAGCATTTT,CASSEGGVSNQPQHF
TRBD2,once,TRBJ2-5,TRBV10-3,TGTGCCGCAGCGGGGGGAGAGACCCAGTACTTC,CAAAGGETQYF
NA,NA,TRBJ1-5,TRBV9,TGTGCCAGCAGCGTAGCCGGAGACGGCAATCAGCCCCAGCATTTT,CASSVAGDGNQPQHF
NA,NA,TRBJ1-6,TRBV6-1,TGTGCCAGCAGTCCCGGGGCCAATTCACCCCTCCACTTT,CASSPGANSPLHF
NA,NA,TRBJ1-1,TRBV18,TGTGCCAGCTCACCACCTTCCGGTCCCAACACTGAAGCTTTCTTT,CASSPPSGPNTEAFF
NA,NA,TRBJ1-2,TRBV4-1,TGCGCCAGCAGCCCATCTCAAGGGGCTAACTATGGCTACACCTTC,CASSPSQGANYGYTF
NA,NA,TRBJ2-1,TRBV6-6,TGTGCCAGCACGGGGCGCCATGAGCAGTTCTTC,CASTGRHEQFF